These 3 T cell receptor beta chains were all obtained from the same sample, sequenced in a study of T cells in Graves' hyperthyroidism and ophthalmopathy. RNA transcripts yielded amplified TCR beta CDR3 regions. First-round RT-PCR of the TCR CDR3 relied on the HTBI primer set. MiXCR, run by TCRdb on the multiplex PCR reads, gives a single entry per CDR3 protein. Altogether around 300,000 distinct CDR3 sequences are present, approximately 23% being singletons, with the ten largest covering roughly 60%. Sequenced input: blood. These receptors were taken from a man aged 30 to 45 with Graves' ophthalmopathy.

This clonotype appeared many times. V and J are TRBV20-1 and TRBJ2-1; D uncertain. The CDR3 loop spans 12 amino acids. Trimming pared 7 bases from V and 2 bases from J, leaving 9 bases between. Germline CDR1 reads DFQATT; CDR2 reads SNEGSKA (reference sequence). In nucleotides, the CDR3 is TGCAGTGTAAGGACGACCTACAATGAGCAGTTCTTC. Protein sequence: CSVRTTYNEQFF.

This clonotype was counted at least ten times. The rearrangement uses TRBV10-3 and TRBJ2-7, with D possibly called TRBD1 or TRBD2 (6 bases each). CDR3 length: 15 residues. The germline gives CDR1 ENHRY, CDR2 SYGVKD. CDR3: CASLSPGASSYEQYF. The CDR3 DNA reads TGTGCATCCCTAAGCCCGGGGGCTTCTTCGTACGAGCAGTACTTC.

This chain links TRBV19 with TRBJ2-1; 7 nucleotides agree with TRBD2. J was trimmed by 5 bases and V by 3 bases; bases with no gene match: 4. In germline, CDR1 is LNHDA, CDR2 SQIVND (reference sequence). CDR3 length: 14 amino acids. CDR3 residues: CASSISGKNNEQFF. As DNA, the CDR3 is TGTGCCAGTAGTATCAGCGGGAAGAACAATGAGCAGTTCTTC. Together with reference TRBV19 and TRBJ2-1, the CDR3 gives the full variable domain: DGGITQSPKYLFRKEGQNVTLSCEQNLNHDAMYWYRQDPGQGLRLIYYSQIVNDFQKGDIAEGYSVSREKKESFPLTVTSAQKNPTAFYLCASSISGKNNEQFFGPGTRLTVL.